These 3 T cell receptor beta chains were all obtained from the same sample, sequenced in a study of blood T cells in healthy people across ages. Alongside a J-beta primer mix, a sample-barcoded 5' primer served in a second PCR lasting roughly 6 to 11 cycles. In TCRdb, the 5' RACE reads were re-called with MiXCR into one record per CDR3 protein. The repertoire consists of around 500,000 distinct CDR3 sequences, with 25% to 35% occurring once and the leading ten covering over 3.5%. The data were also submitted as part of a second study, on T cells of mothers and their children.

The sample consisted of blood. The receptor source for this set is a boy aged 2 to 10 in good health.

The chain carries TRBV5-5 and TRBJ1-2; TRBD1 is a possible D gene (5 bases). The length of the CDR3 is 14 residues. V was pared by 0 bases and J by 7 bases, with 13 bases between. Germline-derived CDR1 and CDR2 are SGHKS and YYEKEE (reference sequence). CDR3 DNA: TGTGCCAGCAGCTTGGCCCAGGGACTGGTTGGCTACACCTTC. Translation: CASSLAQGLVGYTF.

This clonotype was observed a single time. The J gene is TRBJ2-1, the V gene TRBV18; either TRBD1 or TRBD2 may supply D (6 bases each). Trimming took 6 bases from V and 6 from J, leaving 21 bases between them. In germline, CDR1 is KGHSH, CDR2 LQKENI. The CDR3 totals 16 residues. CDR3 region: CASSTSPGAGGNEQFF. DNA of the CDR3: TGTGCCAGCTCCACGAGCCCGGGGGCCGGGGGCAATGAGCAGTTCTTC.

This clonotype occurred a few times. The J gene is TRBJ2-4, the V gene TRBV12-3 or TRBV12-4; D possibly corresponds to TRBD2 (6 bases). The ends were cut back, 0 bases at V and 5 bases at J, with 14 bases in the middle. This CDR3 contains 16 residues. This CDR3 reads CASSLAGGAPENIQYF. DNA for the CDR3: TGTGCCAGCAGTTTAGCGGGCGGGGCGCCGGAAAACATTCAGTACTTC.